The clone carrying this T cell receptor (beta chain) was recorded many times. This record belongs to a study of blood T cells in healthy people across ages. The CDR3 totals 20 residues. Germline V gene lookup returns CDR1 SGHNT and CDR2 YENEEA. V was clipped by 0 bases and J by 7 bases; unmatched bases: 17. The authors ran a second PCR of roughly 6 to 12 cycles using a sample-barcoded 5' primer and a J-beta primer mix. TCRdb reprocessed the 5' RACE reads with MiXCR, giving one entry per CDR3 protein. Found here are 1,100,000 or so distinct CDR3 sequences, 35% to 50% of them singletons; the top ten hold over 15%.

The sequence derives from a woman in her sixties or seventies in good health. The rearrangement links TRBV11-3 to TRBJ1-4; TRBD1 matches at 10 bases. Input material: blood. CDR3 DNA: TGTGCCAGCAGCTTAGACGAATTCCACAGGGACAGGGGACGGGGTGAAAAACTGTTTTTT. Its translation: CASSLDEFHRDRGRGEKLFF.